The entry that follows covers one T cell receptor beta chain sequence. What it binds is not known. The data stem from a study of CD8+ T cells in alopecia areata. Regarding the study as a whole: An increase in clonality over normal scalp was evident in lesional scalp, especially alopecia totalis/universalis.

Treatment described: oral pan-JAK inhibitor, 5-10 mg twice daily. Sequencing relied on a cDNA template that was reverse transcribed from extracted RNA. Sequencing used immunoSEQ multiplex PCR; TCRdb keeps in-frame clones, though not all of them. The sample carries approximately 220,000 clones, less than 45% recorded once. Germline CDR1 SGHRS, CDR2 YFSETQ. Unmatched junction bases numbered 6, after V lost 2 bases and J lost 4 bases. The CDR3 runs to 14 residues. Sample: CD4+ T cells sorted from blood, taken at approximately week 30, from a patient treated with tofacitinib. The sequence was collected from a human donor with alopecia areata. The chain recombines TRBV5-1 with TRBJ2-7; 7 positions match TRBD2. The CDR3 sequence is CASSFGGSTYEQYF. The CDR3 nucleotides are TGCGCCAGCAGCTTCGGCGGGAGTACGTACGAGCAGTACTTC.